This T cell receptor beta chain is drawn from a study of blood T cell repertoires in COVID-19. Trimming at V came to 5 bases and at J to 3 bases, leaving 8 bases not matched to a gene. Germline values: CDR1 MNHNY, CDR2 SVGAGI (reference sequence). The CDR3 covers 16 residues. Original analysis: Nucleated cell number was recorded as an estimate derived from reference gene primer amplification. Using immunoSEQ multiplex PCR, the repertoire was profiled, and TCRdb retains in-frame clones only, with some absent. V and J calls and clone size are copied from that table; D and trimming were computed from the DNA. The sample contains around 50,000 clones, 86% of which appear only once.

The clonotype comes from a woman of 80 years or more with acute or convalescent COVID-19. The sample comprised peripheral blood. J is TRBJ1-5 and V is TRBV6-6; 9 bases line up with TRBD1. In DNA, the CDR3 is TGTGCCAGCAGTCCCCCCGGGACAGGGTCCAATCAGCCCCAGCATTTT. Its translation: CASSPPGTGSNQPQHF.